This T cell receptor (beta chain) was recorded in a study of CD8+ T cells in alopecia areata (dated by TCRdb to the late 2010s). Turning to the overall study: High-throughput TCRbeta sequencing was used to examine T cell clonal expansion in alopecia areata in both the C3H/HeJ mouse model and human patients. Clonality in the scalp was compared among normal scalp (n=4), patchy alopecia areata scalp (n=8), and alopecia totalis/universalis scalp (n=8). On the human side, TCRbeta sequencing was run on scalp tissue and on sorted CD4+ and CD8+ peripheral blood T cells from healthy controls and from alopecia areata patients with either patchy or totalis/universalis disease. RNA was extracted with the PAXgene miRNA kit for fixed scalp, the miRNeasy kit for PBMCs, and the RNeasy kit for mouse skin. immunoSEQ multiplex PCR using 35 Vbeta forward primers and 13 Jbeta reverse primers was used to amplify TCRbeta CDR3 regions.

Lesional scalp punch biopsies and peripheral blood were collected from alopecia areata patients. PBMCs were isolated by density centrifugation and stained for CD3, CD4 and CD8, after which CD4+ and CD8+ T cells were sorted on a FACSAria. As part of a multicenter biomarker study, untreated alopecia areata patients were recruited. In roughly 5 patients from the biomarker study, the blood CD8+ T cells went through an additional sort into NKG2D-low and NKG2D-high fractions. What the work shows at the level of the full study, not this receptor alone: Compared with normal scalp, lesional scalp had higher clonality and more expanded CD8+ clones, particularly in alopecia totalis/universalis, a pattern that suggests antigenic drive. Shared TCR sequences between patients were less evident than in mice, which may be partly attributable to HLA diversity in the patient population. Resident alphabeta T cells in normal human skin are also sequenced, complicating scalp TCR repertoire analysis, unlike mouse skin dominated by gammadelta T cells.

Receptor libraries were prepared by the immunoSEQ multiplex PCR assay. RNA was extracted from all samples and reverse transcribed into cDNA, which served as template for TCR sequencing. First-strand cDNA was synthesized with SuperScript III using a 2:1 mix of oligo-dT and random hexamers. A synthetic immune receptor repertoire was used to gauge amplification bias, and whatever bias remained was removed computationally. From the authors' description of their analysis: Raw reads were preprocessed to remove errors, and CDR3 was defined according to IMGT conventions as the region from the conserved cysteine to phenylalanine. To get clonality, Shannon entropy was normalized by log2 of the number of productive unique TCRs and the result was subtracted from 1. CD4 or CD8 identity of scalp clones was inferred by cross-referencing scalp TCRbeta sequences with sorted blood CD4 and CD8 repertoires. What TCRdb holds here is the immuneACCESS table cut down to in-frame rearrangements. Part of the clones is not present; checked against another copy, under half of the missing clones reflect an unresolved V gene, and the others are unexplained. The DNA was the basis for D and trimming; V, J and clone size are from that table. The sample table shows 110,000 or so clones, and under 65% are seen once. The ten top clones hold more than 20% of the sample.

For this clone: Its antigen remains undetermined. No quality values exist for individual bases; no much larger clone is one base distant.

The CDR3 starts with the cysteine, ends with the phenylalanine, and has 15 residues. Of all the DNA, just the CDR3 is kept, 45 bases in frame from base 1. Cut back by 3 bases and 4 bases, the V and J ends lie 13 bases apart. CDR1 and CDR2 are drawn from the germline V gene (reference sequence): MNHEY, SMNVEV. Sequenced sample: NKG2D-low CD8+ T cells sorted from blood. Sample cell subset or site, as interpreted from the label and publication: sorted CD8+ NKG2D-low blood T cells. This TCR was sampled from a human donor with alopecia areata. The chain joins TRBV27 to TRBJ2-1; the D gene lacks a confident call. The bases are TGTGCCAGCAGTTTCATTTCCCGGTCGTACAATGAGCAGTTCTTC. This translates into CASSFISRSYNEQFF.